The 8 T cell receptor beta chains below were found in one sample sequenced in a study of neoadjuvant anti-PD-1 for oral cavity cancer (dated by TCRdb to the early 2020s). The time point label, as the study defines it: before neoadjuvant nivolumab. The library was obtained by the immunoSEQ multiplex PCR assay. TCRdb retrieved this table from immuneACCESS and kept in-frame rearrangements only. Not all clones are present; in checked studies, unresolved V genes account for under half, and no reason is known for the remainder. This sample has some 33,000 clones in its table, and more than 75% of those were observed once. Roughly 3.4% of the sample comes from the top ten. The source material was PBMCs, sampled before nivolumab (anti-PD-1) treatment. The receptor source for this set is a person aged 35-79 years with oral cavity squamous cell carcinoma.

The gene calls are TRBV5-1 and TRBJ2-1; D might be TRBD1 (5 bases). The CDR3 contains 18 residues. Germline lookup yields CDR1 SGHRS and CDR2 YFSETQ. Trimming shortened V by 4 bases and J by 5 bases, and 25 bases separated the two germline ends. CDR3 coding DNA: TGCGCCAGCAGCGTGCTTAGTACCGGGCAGGGTTACGACAATGAGCAGTTCTTC. Its translation is CASSVLSTGQGYDNEQFF.

This sequence joins TRBV27 and TRBJ1-6; 8 nucleotides match TRBD1. The CDR3 is 14 amino acids. CDR1 is MNHEY and CDR2 is SMNVEV in the germline V gene (reference sequence). Trimming cost V 3 bases and J 9 bases; bases outside gene matches: 4. The CDR3, as DNA: TGTGCCAGCAGTTTCCAGGGGGCGCTTTCACCCCTCCACTTT. It codes for CASSFQGALSPLHF.

The J gene is TRBJ1-2, the V gene TRBV7-2; possibly TRBD1 for D (6 bases). V was shortened by 1 base and J by 3 bases, with 9 bases between the two germline ends. Germline lookup yields CDR1 SGHTA and CDR2 FQGNSA. This CDR3 is 14 amino acids long. The DNA of the CDR3 is TGTGCCAGCAGCTTAGAGAGGGGGTACTATGGCTACACCTTC. Amino acid sequence: CASSLERGYYGYTF.

CDR3 sequence: CASSQTSWQTLFF. CDR3 bases: TGCGCCAGCAGCCAGACAAGCTGGCAGACACTGTTTTTT. The V gene is TRBV4-3, the J gene TRBJ1-4; no definite D call. V shed 3 bases and J shed 13 bases, with 15 bases lying between them. Per germline, CDR1 LGHNA and CDR2 YSLEER. This CDR3 comprises 13 residues.

This clone was counted a few times. The J gene is TRBJ1-5, the V gene TRBV4-3; the D gene is possibly TRBD1 (5 bases). Trimming shortened V by 0 bases and J by 2 bases, and 5 bases separated the two germline ends. CDR3 length equals 14 residues. CDR1 and CDR2 (germline): LGHNA, YSLEER. The CDR3 protein is CASSQDRGNQPQHF. CDR3 nucleotide sequence: TGCGCCAGCAGCCAAGACAGGGGCAATCAGCCCCAGCATTTT.

V gene TRBV10-3 combines with J gene TRBJ2-1; TRBD2 matches 10 bases. V shed 0 bases, J shed 7 bases, and the junction held 9 bases outside the gene matches. Germline CDR1 is ENHRY and CDR2 is SYGVKD. CDR3 size: 17 residues. CDR3 in amino acids: CAISESKRGGADNEQFF. The CDR3 coding sequence is TGTGCCATCAGTGAGTCAAAGCGGGGGGGCGCTGATAATGAGCAGTTCTTC.

This chain uses TRBV7-6 with TRBJ1-5, with D possibly matching TRBD1 (5 bases). This CDR3 comprises 18 residues. Germline CDR1 SGHVS, CDR2 FNYEAQ. V was pared by 9 bases and J by 4 bases, with 28 bases between. The CDR3 nucleotides read TGTGCCAGTCACCGGGGCAGGGCACACTCTATGACGAATCAGCCCCAGCATTTT. Encoded protein: CASHRGRAHSMTNQPQHF.

The chain employs TRBV9 and TRBJ1-1; 7 bases align to TRBD1. CDR3 length: 15 amino acids. CDR1 and CDR2 from the germline V gene are SGDLS and YYNGEE. The V gene end was trimmed by 5 bases and the J gene end by 4 bases; junction bases not matched to a gene: 11. The CDR3 spells CASSSTGAGGTEAFF. CDR3 bases: TGTGCCAGCAGTTCTACAGGGGCCGGGGGCACTGAAGCTTTCTTT.